The 32 T cell receptor beta chains below were found in one sample sequenced in a study of identical twins. Each CDR3 protein gets one entry after TCRdb re-called the 5' RACE reads with MiXCR. In the table there are 420,000 or so distinct CDR3 sequences, approximately 17% of which are singletons. Sequenced input: naive T cells sorted from blood. All receptors derive from a man aged 50-60 years in good health.

This clonotype was found many times. CDR3 amino acids: CSARVGTGASNEQFF. The CDR3 nucleotides read TGCAGTGCTAGAGTGGGGACAGGGGCGTCCAATGAGCAGTTCTTC. The genes are TRBV20-1 and TRBJ2-1; 10 bases are a match to TRBD1. With 1 base clipped from V and 6 bases from J, the junction kept 6 bases outside the gene matches. The CDR3 runs to 15 residues. The germline V gene encodes CDR1 DFQATT and CDR2 SNEGSKA (reference sequence).

This clonotype appeared many times. An end of the junction does not agree with germline; a read error may underlie this. This rearrangement joins TRBV5-1 to TRBJ1-2, with 9 bases identical to TRBD1. Germline-derived CDR1 and CDR2 are SGHRS and YFSETQ. This CDR3 contains 14 residues. The CDR3 nucleotides are TGTGCCAGCAGCTTGGGACAGGGCAACTATGGCTACACCTTC. Protein sequence: CASSLGQGNYGYTF.

The chain uses TRBV24-1 and TRBJ2-1; 12 bases fit TRBD2. Germline-derived CDR1 and CDR2 are KGHDR and SFDVKD. V shed 3 bases and J 7 bases; nucleotides not matched to a gene: 3. There are 15 residues in the CDR3. CDR3 nucleotide sequence: TGTGCCACCAGTGATCGACTAGCGGGAGCTAATGAGCAGTTCTTC. It yields the protein CATSDRLAGANEQFF.

This clonotype has more than one count but fewer than ten. The rearrangement joins TRBV5-1 to TRBJ1-1, with 7 bases that match TRBD1. From germline, CDR1 is SGHRS and CDR2 YFSETQ. V shed 4 bases, J shed 4 bases, and the junction held 10 bases outside the gene matches. The CDR3 covers 15 residues. The CDR3 loop is CASSHLQGYGTEAFF. The CDR3, as DNA: TGCGCCAGCAGCCACCTACAGGGGTACGGCACTGAAGCTTTCTTT.

The sample holds a few counts of this clonotype. The chain joins TRBV20-1 to TRBJ2-7, with D hard to call. Germline CDR1 reads DFQATT; CDR2 reads SNEGSKA (reference sequence). This CDR3 comprises 16 residues. The V end was cut by 0 bases, the J end by 3 bases, with 18 bases between. CDR3 in amino acids: CSARDRPRLRGYEQYF. The CDR3 DNA is TGCAGTGCTAGAGATCGGCCTAGACTTAGAGGCTACGAGCAGTACTTC.

The sample holds many counts of this clonotype. V is TRBV28 and J is TRBJ2-3; D gene ambiguous. The CDR3 loop spans 13 amino acids. The germline V gene encodes CDR1 MDHEN and CDR2 SYDVKM. V gave up 3 bases and J gave up 6 bases, with 10 bases separating them. The CDR3 DNA sequence: TGTGCCAGCAGTTTGGCTGGGCGGGATACGCAGTATTTT. It encodes CASSLAGRDTQYF.

This clonotype appeared a few times. This chain uses TRBV20-1 with TRBJ2-1; D tentatively reads TRBD1 or TRBD2 (6 bases each). Germline CDR1 is DFQATT and CDR2 is SNEGSKA (reference sequence). The ends were cut back, 7 bases at V and 4 bases at J, with 17 bases in the middle. The CDR3 totals 14 residues. The CDR3 loop reads CSGWGASGYNEQFF. CDR3 coding DNA: TGCAGTGGCTGGGGGGCCAGCGGTTACAATGAGCAGTTCTTC.

This clonotype was recorded many times. V usage is TRBV4-1 and J usage is TRBJ1-2; a weak D match, TRBD1 (5 bases). The CDR3 extends over 15 amino acids. Trimming stripped 0 bases from V and 8 bases from J, with 16 bases between. The germline gives CDR1 MGHRA, CDR2 YSYEKL. CDR3 coding DNA: TGCGCCAGCAGCCAAGAACCCAGGGAGGAGAGGGGCTACACCTTC. Encoded protein: CASSQEPREERGYTF.

There are many counts of this clonotype. The V and J genes are TRBV20-1 and TRBJ2-1; 13 bases are shared with TRBD2. In germline, CDR1 is DFQATT, CDR2 SNEGSKA (reference sequence). This CDR3 comprises 16 residues. Trimming removed 3 bases from V and 9 bases from J; junction bases left unmatched: 11. DNA for the CDR3: TGCAGTGCTAGGGGGTTATGGACTAGCGGGAGTTTTGAGCAGTTCTTC. Translating it yields CSARGLWTSGSFEQFF.

This clonotype was seen only a few times. The rearrangement uses TRBV2 and TRBJ2-7, with 16 bases identical to TRBD2. Germline-derived CDR1 and CDR2 are SNHLY and FYNNEI. The V segment lost 8 bases and the J segment 2 bases; nucleotides outside the gene matches: 6. This CDR3 is 16 amino acids long. CDR3 in DNA: TGTGCCAGCGGGGGGACTAGCGGGAGGGGAGCCTACGAGCAGTACTTC. The encoded protein is CASGGTSGRGAYEQYF.

The chain employs TRBV5-5 and TRBJ2-7; maybe TRBD2 (5 bases). Germline CDR1 is SGHKS and CDR2 is YYEKEE (reference sequence). Between the trimmed V and J ends, which lost 1 base and 3 bases, there was a span of 11 bases. There are 14 residues in the CDR3. CDR3 protein: CASSLQADYYEQYF. The DNA of the CDR3 is TGTGCCAGCAGCTTGCAAGCGGATTACTACGAGCAGTACTTC.

The chain employs TRBV15 and TRBJ2-3; 13 bases are a match to TRBD2. This CDR3 is 17 amino acids long. V dropped 3 bases and J dropped 3; count of bases not matched to a gene: 6. CDR1 is LNHNV and CDR2 is YYDKDF in the germline V gene (reference sequence). Here the CDR3 reads CATSSSRLAGGTDTQYF. Here the CDR3 DNA reads TGTGCCACCAGCAGCTCCAGACTAGCGGGAGGAACAGATACGCAGTATTTT.

Ten or more counts support this clonotype. The rearrangement uses TRBV5-1 and TRBJ2-1; TRBD2 matches at 14 bases. V shed 4 bases, J shed 9 bases, and the junction held 6 bases outside the gene matches. The CDR3 totals 15 residues. CDR1 is SGHRS, CDR2 YFSETQ, per germline. CDR3 DNA: TGCGCCAGCAGCCCCGGGACTAGCGGGGGATTTGAGCAGTTCTTC. Protein: CASSPGTSGGFEQFF.

This clonotype was observed at least ten times. This rearrangement joins TRBV5-5 to TRBJ1-1, with a tentative D call TRBD1 (6 bases). The CDR3 covers 16 residues. Trimming took off 0 bases at V and 2 bases at J, with 14 bases between the two ends. Germline V CDR1 and CDR2: SGHKS, YYEKEE (reference sequence). The CDR3 sequence: CASSLVGGGRNTEAFF. In DNA, the CDR3 is TGTGCCAGCAGCTTGGTTGGCGGGGGGCGAAACACTGAAGCTTTCTTT.

This sequence joins TRBV4-2 and TRBJ2-2; D is perhaps TRBD1 (5 bases). V lost 4 bases, J lost 2 bases, and 17 bases lay in between. This CDR3 has 17 amino acids. Germline V gene lookup returns CDR1 LGHNA and CDR2 YNFKEQ. This chain's CDR3 is CASSPEAGRINTGELFF. For the CDR3, the DNA is TGTGCCAGCAGCCCAGAGGCAGGGCGGATTAACACCGGGGAGCTGTTTTTT.

This clonotype was observed a few times. The chain uses TRBV5-1 and TRBJ2-6; D is possibly TRBD1 (6 bases). CDR1 is SGHRS, CDR2 YFSETQ, per germline. This CDR3 contains 19 residues. The ends were cut back, 4 bases at V and 4 bases at J, with 24 bases in the middle. CDR3 in DNA: TGCGCCAGCAGCATGCGACAGGCAACTACCCGTCTCGGGGCCAACGTCCTGACTTTC. Residues: CASSMRQATTRLGANVLTF.

This clonotype was recorded at least ten times. The rearrangement links TRBV6-2 or TRBV6-3 to TRBJ2-3; D may be TRBD1 or TRBD2 (7 bases each). The ends were cut back, 4 bases at V and 1 base at J, with 15 bases in the middle. This CDR3 comprises 16 residues. Per the germline V gene, CDR1 is MNHEY and CDR2 is SVGEGT. CDR3 sequence (DNA): TGTGCCAGCAGTTCGGGCAGGGGGGGACGCACAGATACGCAGTATTTT. It is translated as CASSSGRGGRTDTQYF.

This clonotype occurred many times. The V and J genes are TRBV12-3 or TRBV12-4 and TRBJ1-6; D possibly corresponds to TRBD1 (5 bases). V was trimmed by 3 bases and J by 9 bases, leaving 12 bases between them. This CDR3 has 14 residues. CDR3 region: CASSFRQGGSPLHF. The CDR3 DNA sequence: TGTGCCAGCAGTTTTCGGCAGGGCGGTTCACCCCTCCACTTT.

This clonotype was counted only a few times. V gene TRBV20-1 combines with J gene TRBJ2-5; 13 positions agree with TRBD2. This CDR3 region has 15 residues. In germline, CDR1 is DFQATT, CDR2 SNEGSKA (reference sequence). Unmatched junction bases numbered 3, after V lost 3 bases and J lost 2 bases. In nucleotides, the CDR3 is TGCAGTGCTAGGGGGACTAGCGGGAAGCAAGAGACCCAGTACTTC. As protein: CSARGTSGKQETQYF.

This clonotype showed up just a few times. The V and J genes are TRBV5-1 and TRBJ1-4, with 7 nucleotides matching TRBD1. The CDR3 loop spans 14 amino acids. Germline V lookup: CDR1 SGHRS, CDR2 YFSETQ. V was pared by 4 bases and J by 8 bases, with 8 bases of the junction left unmatched. DNA for the CDR3: TGCGCCAGCAGCGGTGACAGGGTTTTGGAAAAACTGTTTTTT. It yields the protein CASSGDRVLEKLFF.

The J gene is TRBJ1-2, the V gene TRBV27; perhaps TRBD1 as D (5 bases). The CDR3 runs 14 residues. With 2 bases removed from V and 4 bases from J, the gap between germline ends came to 11 bases. Germline V gene data show CDR1 as MNHEY and CDR2 as SMNVEV (reference sequence). In nucleotides, the CDR3 is TGTGCCAGCAGTTTAACGGGCGGGACCTATGGCTACACCTTC. This gives the protein CASSLTGGTYGYTF.

A few counts support this clonotype. The chain carries TRBV20-1 and TRBJ2-1, with no clear D. Trimming stripped 1 base from V and 3 bases from J, with 13 bases between. The CDR3 is 15 amino acids. The germline gives CDR1 DFQATT, CDR2 SNEGSKA (reference sequence). The CDR3 loop reads CSARAVERDYNEQFF. In DNA form, the CDR3 reads TGCAGTGCTAGAGCTGTGGAAAGGGACTACAATGAGCAGTTCTTC.

The V and J genes are TRBV10-3 and TRBJ1-6; possibly TRBD1 for D (5 bases). Germline V gene data show CDR1 as ENHRY and CDR2 as SYGVKD. Trimming pared 11 bases from V and 6 bases from J, leaving 17 bases between. The CDR3 covers 14 residues. CDR3 nucleotides: TGTGCCGCCTCGGCCGGGACTCCTAATTCACCCCTCCACTTT. Translating gives CAASAGTPNSPLHF.

The sample holds a few counts of this clonotype. The rearrangement uses TRBV20-1 and TRBJ2-1; 10 bases are a match to TRBD2. The CDR3 spans 15 residues. Germline CDR1 and CDR2: DFQATT and SNEGSKA (reference sequence). Unmatched junction bases numbered 5, after V lost 6 bases and J lost 0 bases. CDR3 amino acids: CSAPIAGGSYNEQFF. CDR3 bases: TGCAGTGCGCCCATAGCGGGAGGCTCCTACAATGAGCAGTTCTTC.

This clonotype has more than one count but fewer than ten. The chain recombines TRBV10-1 with TRBJ1-5; TRBD1 might be the D (6 bases). V was cut by 2 bases and J by 7 bases, with 9 bases left in between. From germline, CDR1 is WNHNN and CDR2 SYGVQD (reference sequence). The CDR3 has 13 residues. CDR3 sequence: CASSEQGRQPQHF. The CDR3 region has the DNA TGCGCCAGCAGTGAGCAGGGGAGGCAGCCCCAGCATTTT.

This clonotype was detected a few times. The chain employs TRBV28 and TRBJ2-3; D perhaps matches TRBD2 (5 bases). Trimming shortened V by 8 bases and J by 6 bases, and 12 bases separated the two germline ends. This CDR3 contains 12 residues. The germline gives CDR1 MDHEN, CDR2 SYDVKM. CDR3 sequence reads: CASGKLVDTQYF. The CDR3, as DNA: TGTGCCAGCGGGAAACTAGTTGATACGCAGTATTTT.

CDR3 sequence: CASSLGRASSDTQYF. The CDR3 region has the DNA TGTGCCAGCAGCTTAGGGCGTGCTAGCTCCGATACGCAGTATTTT. The chain combines TRBV7-7 with TRBJ2-3; a possible D gene is TRBD2 (5 bases). V shed 1 base and J shed 6 bases, with 14 bases lying between them. Germline assignment: CDR1 SSHAT and CDR2 FNYEAQ (reference sequence). CDR3 length: 15 residues.

This clonotype was counted only a few times. The chain links TRBV20-1 to TRBJ2-7; D possibly matches TRBD1 or TRBD2 (6 bases each). Germline lookup yields CDR1 DFQATT and CDR2 SNEGSKA (reference sequence). This CDR3 contains 18 residues. Trimming left V 1 base short and J 0 bases short, with 22 bases between. In DNA form, the CDR3 reads TGCAGTGCTAGAGCTGGGGGATTCGCGGGACACAGCTCCTACGAGCAGTACTTC. This translates into CSARAGGFAGHSSYEQYF.

This clonotype was seen a few times. The chain carries TRBV5-1 and TRBJ2-1; 7 nucleotides match TRBD2. The CDR3 is 15 residues long. CDR1 is SGHRS, CDR2 YFSETQ, per germline. V lost 5 bases and J lost 3; bases outside the gene matches: 8. The CDR3 reads CASSPAAGVYNEQFF. CDR3 DNA: TGCGCCAGCAGTCCCGCGGCGGGGGTCTACAATGAGCAGTTCTTC.

This clonotype was seen only a few times. The rearrangement uses TRBV11-2 and TRBJ2-5; D is unclear. The CDR3 consists of 12 residues. The V and J ends lost 4 bases and 5 bases respectively, with 8 bases between them. Germline-derived CDR1 and CDR2 are SGHAT and FQNNGV. The CDR3 DNA reads as TGTGCCAGCAGCTCCTATGGTGAGACCCAGTACTTC. This sequence encodes CASSSYGETQYF.

This clonotype has more than one count but fewer than ten. This sequence joins TRBV10-1 and TRBJ2-5; D ambiguous. The CDR3 loop spans 12 amino acids. CDR1 and CDR2 from the germline V gene are WNHNN and SYGVQD (reference sequence). The V end was cut by 7 bases, the J end by 5 bases, with 11 bases between. The CDR3 here is CASISERETQYF. The CDR3 DNA reads as TGCGCCAGCATATCTGAAAGGGAGACCCAGTACTTC.

This clonotype has just a few counts. The rearrangement uses TRBV20-1 and TRBJ2-7, with a weak D call TRBD2 (5 bases). The CDR3 is made up of 14 amino acids. Germline CDR1 reads DFQATT; CDR2 reads SNEGSKA (reference sequence). V was shortened by 5 bases and J by 3 bases, with 17 bases between the two germline ends. Here the CDR3 DNA reads TGCAGTGCTCCCCTTCTGGCTCGGGACTACGAGCAGTACTTC. This sequence encodes CSAPLLARDYEQYF.